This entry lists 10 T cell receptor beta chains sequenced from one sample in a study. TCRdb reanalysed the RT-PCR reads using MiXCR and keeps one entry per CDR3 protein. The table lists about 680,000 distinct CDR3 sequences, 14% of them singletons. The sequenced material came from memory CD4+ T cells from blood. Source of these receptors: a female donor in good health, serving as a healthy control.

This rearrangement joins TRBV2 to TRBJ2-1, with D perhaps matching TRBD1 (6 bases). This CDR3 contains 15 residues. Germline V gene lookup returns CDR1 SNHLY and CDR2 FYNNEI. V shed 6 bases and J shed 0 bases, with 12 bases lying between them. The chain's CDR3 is CASRRQENSYNEQFF. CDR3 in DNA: TGTGCCAGCAGACGACAGGAGAACTCCTACAATGAGCAGTTCTTC.

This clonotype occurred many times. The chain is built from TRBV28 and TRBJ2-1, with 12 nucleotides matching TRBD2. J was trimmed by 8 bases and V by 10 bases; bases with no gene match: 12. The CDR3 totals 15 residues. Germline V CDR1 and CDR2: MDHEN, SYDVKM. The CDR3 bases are TGTGCCACCAAGACCTGGACTAGCGGGAAGGATGAGCAGTTCTTC. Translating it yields CATKTWTSGKDEQFF.

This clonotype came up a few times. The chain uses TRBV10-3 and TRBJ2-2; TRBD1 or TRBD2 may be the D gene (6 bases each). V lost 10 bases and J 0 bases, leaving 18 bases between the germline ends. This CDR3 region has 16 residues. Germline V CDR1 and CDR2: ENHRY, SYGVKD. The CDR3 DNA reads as TGTGCCACGGGCGACGGGGGCGCCGCGAACACCGGGGAGCTGTTTTTT. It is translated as CATGDGGAANTGELFF.

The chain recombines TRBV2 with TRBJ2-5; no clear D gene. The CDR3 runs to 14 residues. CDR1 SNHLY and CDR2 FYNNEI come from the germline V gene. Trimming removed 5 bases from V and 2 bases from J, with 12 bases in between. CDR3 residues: CASSPLAIQETQYF. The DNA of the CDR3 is TGTGCCAGCAGTCCCTTAGCTATTCAAGAGACCCAGTACTTC.

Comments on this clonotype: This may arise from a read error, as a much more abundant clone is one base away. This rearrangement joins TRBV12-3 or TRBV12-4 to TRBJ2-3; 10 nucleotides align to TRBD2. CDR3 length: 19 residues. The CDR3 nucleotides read TGTGCCAGCAGTTTGGGGGGTGGGGAACTAGCGGGGTACACAGATAAGCAGTATTTT. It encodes CASSLGGGELAGYTDKQYF.

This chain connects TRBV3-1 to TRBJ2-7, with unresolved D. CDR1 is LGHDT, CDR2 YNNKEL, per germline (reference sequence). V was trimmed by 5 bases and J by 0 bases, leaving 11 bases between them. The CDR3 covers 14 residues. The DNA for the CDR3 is TGTGCCAGCAGCATGTTAAGTAGCTCCTACGAGCAGTACTTC. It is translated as CASSMLSSSYEQYF.

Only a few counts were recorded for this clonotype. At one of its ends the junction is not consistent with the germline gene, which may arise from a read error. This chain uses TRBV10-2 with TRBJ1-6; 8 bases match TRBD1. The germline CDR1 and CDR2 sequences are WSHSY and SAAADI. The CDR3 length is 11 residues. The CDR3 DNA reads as TGCGCCAGCAGTGAGGGGAGGGGACAGGACTTT. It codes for CASSEGRGQDF.

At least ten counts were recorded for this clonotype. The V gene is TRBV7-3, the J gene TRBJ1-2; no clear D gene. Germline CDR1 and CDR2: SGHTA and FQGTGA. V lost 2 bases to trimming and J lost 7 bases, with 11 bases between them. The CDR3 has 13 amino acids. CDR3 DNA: TGTGCCAGCAGCTTAGGGAGATACGGTGGCTACACCTTC. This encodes CASSLGRYGGYTF.

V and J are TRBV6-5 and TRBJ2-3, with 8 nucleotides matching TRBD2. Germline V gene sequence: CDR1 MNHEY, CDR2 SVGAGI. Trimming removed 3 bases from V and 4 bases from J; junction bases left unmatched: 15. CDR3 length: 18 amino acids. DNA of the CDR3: TGTGCCAGCAGTTATCGGTTTGCGAGCGGGAGTGGTGCAGATACGCAGTATTTT. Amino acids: CASSYRFASGSGADTQYF.

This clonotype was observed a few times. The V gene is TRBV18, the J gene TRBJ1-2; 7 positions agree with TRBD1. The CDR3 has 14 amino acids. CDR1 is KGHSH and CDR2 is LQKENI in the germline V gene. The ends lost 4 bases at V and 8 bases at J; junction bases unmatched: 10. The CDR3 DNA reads TGTGCCAGCTCACAAACGAAGACAGGGAGCGGCTACACCTTC. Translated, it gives CASSQTKTGSGYTF.